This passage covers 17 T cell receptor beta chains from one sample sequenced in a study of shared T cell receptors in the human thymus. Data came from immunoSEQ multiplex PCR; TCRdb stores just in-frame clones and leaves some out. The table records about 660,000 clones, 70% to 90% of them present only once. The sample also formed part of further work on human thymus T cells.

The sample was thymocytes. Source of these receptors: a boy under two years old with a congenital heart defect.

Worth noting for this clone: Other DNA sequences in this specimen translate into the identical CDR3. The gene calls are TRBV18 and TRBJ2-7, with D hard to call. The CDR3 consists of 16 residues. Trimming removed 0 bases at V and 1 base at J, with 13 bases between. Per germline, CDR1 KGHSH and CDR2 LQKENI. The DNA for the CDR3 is TGTGCCAGCTCACCACCGGGTCGAGGAGATTCCTACGAGCAGTACTTC. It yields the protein CASSPPGRGDSYEQYF.

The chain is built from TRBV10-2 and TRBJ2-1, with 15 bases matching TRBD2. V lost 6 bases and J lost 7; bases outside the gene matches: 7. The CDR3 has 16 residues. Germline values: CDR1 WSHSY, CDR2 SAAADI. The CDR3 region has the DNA TGCGCCAGCAGGGGACTAGCGGGAGGACCCTGGAATGAGCAGTTCTTC. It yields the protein CASRGLAGGPWNEQFF.

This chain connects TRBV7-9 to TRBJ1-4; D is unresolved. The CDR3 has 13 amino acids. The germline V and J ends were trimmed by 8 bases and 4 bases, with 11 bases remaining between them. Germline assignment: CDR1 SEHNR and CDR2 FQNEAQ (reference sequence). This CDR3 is CASGGALNEKLFF. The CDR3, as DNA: TGTGCCAGCGGAGGAGCACTTAATGAAAAACTGTTTTTT. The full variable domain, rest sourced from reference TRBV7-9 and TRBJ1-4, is DTGVSQNPRHKITKRGQNVTFRCDPISEHNRLYWYRQTLGQGPEFLTYFQNEAQLEKSRLLSDRFSAERPKGSFSTLEIQRTEQGDSAMYLCASGGALNEKLFFGSGTQLSVL.

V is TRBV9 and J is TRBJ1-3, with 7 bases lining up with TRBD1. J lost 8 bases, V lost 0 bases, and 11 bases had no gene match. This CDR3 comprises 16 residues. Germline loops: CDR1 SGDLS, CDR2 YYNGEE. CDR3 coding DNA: TGTGCCAGCAGCGTAGCGACAGGGCGGGTGTCGGACACCATATATTTT. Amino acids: CASSVATGRVSDTIYF.

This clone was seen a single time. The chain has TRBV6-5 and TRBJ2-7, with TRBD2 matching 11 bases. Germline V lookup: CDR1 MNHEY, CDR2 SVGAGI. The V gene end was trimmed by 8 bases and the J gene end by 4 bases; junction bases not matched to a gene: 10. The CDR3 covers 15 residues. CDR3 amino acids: CASLPLAGGSYEQYF. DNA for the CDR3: TGTGCCAGCCTCCCTCTAGCGGGAGGTTCATACGAGCAGTACTTC.

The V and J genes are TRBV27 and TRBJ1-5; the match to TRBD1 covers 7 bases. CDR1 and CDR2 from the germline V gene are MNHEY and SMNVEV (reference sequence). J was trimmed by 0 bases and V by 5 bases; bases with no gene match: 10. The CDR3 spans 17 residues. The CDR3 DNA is TGTGCCAGCAGTCCAAAGGGGGACAGCGATAGCAATCAGCCCCAGCATTTT. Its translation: CASSPKGDSDSNQPQHF.

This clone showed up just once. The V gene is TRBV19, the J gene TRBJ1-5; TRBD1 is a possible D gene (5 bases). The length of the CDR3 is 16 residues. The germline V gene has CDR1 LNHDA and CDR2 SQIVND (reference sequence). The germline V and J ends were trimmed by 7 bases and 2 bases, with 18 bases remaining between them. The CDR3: CASTSERGQGNQPQHF. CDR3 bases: TGTGCCAGTACCTCCGAAAGGGGTCAGGGCAATCAGCCCCAGCATTTT.

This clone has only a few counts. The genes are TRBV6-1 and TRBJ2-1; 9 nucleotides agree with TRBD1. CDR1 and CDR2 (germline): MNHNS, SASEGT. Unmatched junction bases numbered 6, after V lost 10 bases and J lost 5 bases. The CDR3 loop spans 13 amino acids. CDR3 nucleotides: TGTGCCACCTCTGGGACAGGGCACAATGAGCAGTTCTTC. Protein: CATSGTGHNEQFF.

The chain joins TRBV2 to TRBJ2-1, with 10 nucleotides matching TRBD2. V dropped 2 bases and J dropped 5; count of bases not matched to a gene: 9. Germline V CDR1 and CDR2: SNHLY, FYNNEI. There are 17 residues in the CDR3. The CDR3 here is CASSEPQREGYHNEQFF. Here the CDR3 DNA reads TGTGCCAGCAGTGAACCCCAGCGGGAGGGGTACCACAATGAGCAGTTCTTC.

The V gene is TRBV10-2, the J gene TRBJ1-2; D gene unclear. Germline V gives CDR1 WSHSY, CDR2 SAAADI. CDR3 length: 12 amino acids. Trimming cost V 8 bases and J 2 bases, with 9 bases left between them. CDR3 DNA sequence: TGCGCCAGCTCCTGCCAGAACTATGGCTACACCTTC. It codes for CASSCQNYGYTF.

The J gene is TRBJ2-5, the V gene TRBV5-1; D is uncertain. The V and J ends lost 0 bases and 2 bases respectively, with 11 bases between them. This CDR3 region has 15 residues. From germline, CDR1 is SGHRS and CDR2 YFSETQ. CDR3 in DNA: TGCGCCAGCAGCTTGGCAGGCTATTCTCAAGAGACCCAGTACTTC. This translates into CASSLAGYSQETQYF. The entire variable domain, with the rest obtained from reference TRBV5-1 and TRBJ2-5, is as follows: KAGVTQTPRYLIKTRGQQVTLSCSPISGHRSVSWYQQTPGQGLQFLFEYFSETQRNKGNFPGRFSGRQFSNSRSEMNVSTLELGDSALYLCASSLAGYSQETQYFGPGTRLLVL.

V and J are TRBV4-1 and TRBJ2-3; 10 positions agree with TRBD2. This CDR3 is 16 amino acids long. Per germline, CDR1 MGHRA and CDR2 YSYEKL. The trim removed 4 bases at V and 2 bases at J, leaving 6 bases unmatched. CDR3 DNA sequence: TGCGCCAGCAGCCGAGAGCTAGCGGGAGTCACAGATACGCAGTATTTT. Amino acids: CASSRELAGVTDTQYF.

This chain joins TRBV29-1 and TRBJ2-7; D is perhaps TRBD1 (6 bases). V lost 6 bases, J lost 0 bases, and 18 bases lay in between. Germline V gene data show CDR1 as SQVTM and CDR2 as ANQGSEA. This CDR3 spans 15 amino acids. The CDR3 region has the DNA TGCAGCGTGGCTTGTTTAGGACAGTTCTCCTACGAGCAGTACTTC. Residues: CSVACLGQFSYEQYF.

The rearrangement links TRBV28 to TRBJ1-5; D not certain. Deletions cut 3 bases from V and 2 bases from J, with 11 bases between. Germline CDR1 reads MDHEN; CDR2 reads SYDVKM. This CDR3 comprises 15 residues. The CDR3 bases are TGTGCCAGCAGTTTCTTCGGGGTTTGCAATCAGCCCCAGCATTTT. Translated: CASSFFGVCNQPQHF.

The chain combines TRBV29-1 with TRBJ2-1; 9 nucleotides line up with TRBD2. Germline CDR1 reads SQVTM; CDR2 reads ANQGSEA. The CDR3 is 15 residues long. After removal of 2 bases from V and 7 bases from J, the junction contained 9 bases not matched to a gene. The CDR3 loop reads CSVEKLAGDVNEQFF. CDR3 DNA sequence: TGCAGCGTTGAAAAACTAGCGGGTGATGTAAATGAGCAGTTCTTC.

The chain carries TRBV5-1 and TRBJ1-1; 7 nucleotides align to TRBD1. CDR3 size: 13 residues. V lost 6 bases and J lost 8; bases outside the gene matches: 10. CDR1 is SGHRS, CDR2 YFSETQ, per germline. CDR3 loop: CASMAEGGVEAFF. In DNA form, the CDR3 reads TGCGCCAGCATGGCGGAAGGGGGCGTGGAAGCTTTCTTT.

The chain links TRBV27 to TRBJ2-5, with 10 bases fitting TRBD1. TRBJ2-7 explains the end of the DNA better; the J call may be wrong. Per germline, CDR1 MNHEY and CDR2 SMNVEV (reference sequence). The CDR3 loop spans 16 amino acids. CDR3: CASSLKPGQGSYEQYF. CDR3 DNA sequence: TGTGCCAGCAGTCTTAAACCGGGACAGGGGTCCTACGAGCAGTACTTC.